Below, 22 T cell receptor beta chains from the same sample are listed, as sequenced in a study of T cells in Graves' hyperthyroidism and ophthalmopathy. TCR beta CDR3 sequences were amplified from RNA transcripts. Primed by the HTBI set, a first-round RT-PCR was run on the TCR CDR3. Each CDR3 protein is one row after TCRdb ran MiXCR on the multiplex PCR reads. The sample lists about 710,000 distinct CDR3 sequences; about 16% were seen once. Sample: blood. Receptor source: a man aged 18 to 35 with Graves' hyperthyroidism.

This clonotype appeared a few times. This chain joins TRBV12-3 or TRBV12-4 and TRBJ2-5, with 10 bases aligning to TRBD1. V trimming: 3 bases; J trimming: 5 bases; junction bases outside the gene matches: 9. CDR3 size: 16 residues. CDR3 region: CASSLGLTGGSETQYF. The CDR3 nucleotides are TGTGCCAGCAGTTTGGGCCTGACAGGGGGCTCGGAGACCCAGTACTTC.

This clonotype was picked up many times. The chain combines TRBV28 with TRBJ1-5; D may be TRBD1 (6 bases). The germline CDR1 and CDR2 sequences are MDHEN and SYDVKM. The CDR3 totals 13 residues. The V end was cut by 5 bases, the J end by 7 bases, with 12 bases between. The CDR3 spells CASSGSRGQPQHF. In DNA form, the CDR3 reads TGTGCCAGCAGTGGGTCAAGGGGGCAGCCCCAGCATTTT.

This clonotype was detected ten times or more. The V call is TRBV18, the J call TRBJ2-6; 7 positions match TRBD1. Germline values: CDR1 KGHSH, CDR2 LQKENI. The CDR3 runs to 16 residues. V trimming: 3 bases; J trimming: 0 bases; junction bases outside the gene matches: 2. The CDR3 sequence: CASSPGQFSGANVLTF. Here the CDR3 DNA reads TGTGCCAGCTCACCGGGACAGTTCTCTGGGGCCAACGTCCTGACTTTC.

This clonotype came up many times. The chain joins TRBV20-1 to TRBJ2-3, with unresolved D. The CDR3 contains 15 residues. Trimming left V 0 bases short and J 0 bases short, with 10 bases between. The germline V gene has CDR1 DFQATT and CDR2 SNEGSKA (reference sequence). The CDR3 loop reads CSARDYGGSTDTQYF. The DNA of the CDR3 is TGCAGTGCTAGAGATTACGGCGGTAGCACAGATACGCAGTATTTT.

The sample holds a few counts of this clonotype. The CDR3 region has the DNA TGCAGCGTTGATCGGCCTGGTAAAAACATTCAGTACTTC. Protein product: CSVDRPGKNIQYF. V usage is TRBV29-1 and J usage is TRBJ2-4; D is uncertain. Germline values: CDR1 SQVTM, CDR2 ANQGSEA. CDR3 length: 13 amino acids. V was trimmed by 3 bases and J by 4 bases, leaving 10 bases between them.

V is TRBV11-1 and J is TRBJ2-7; a weak D match, TRBD2 (7 bases). CDR3 length: 15 amino acids. Germline CDR1 and CDR2: SGHAT and FQDESV (reference sequence). V dropped 4 bases and J dropped 1 base, with 14 bases sitting between them. The CDR3 coding sequence is TGTGCCAGCAGCTGGTTCGGGGGGCAGTCCTACGAGCAGTACTTC. Amino acid sequence: CASSWFGGQSYEQYF.

V and J are TRBV6-1 and TRBJ1-5; TRBD1 is a possible D gene (6 bases). CDR1 MNHNS and CDR2 SASEGT come from the germline V gene. Trimming pared 6 bases from V and 5 bases from J, leaving 23 bases between. The CDR3 contains 17 residues. The CDR3 reads CASSSDLGGGVHQPQHF. CDR3 in DNA: TGTGCCAGCAGCTCGGACCTAGGGGGGGGCGTCCATCAGCCCCAGCATTTT.

This clonotype was counted a few times. The V call is TRBV27, the J call TRBJ2-7, with D unclear. Germline V gene lookup returns CDR1 MNHEY and CDR2 SMNVEV (reference sequence). Between the trimmed V and J ends, which lost 0 bases and 8 bases, there was a span of 11 bases. This CDR3 is built from 13 residues. CDR3 in amino acids: CASSLSPNQQQYF. The DNA of the CDR3 is TGTGCCAGCAGTTTATCTCCAAATCAACAGCAGTACTTC.

This clonotype was seen many times. The chain carries TRBV10-3 and TRBJ2-3; weak D call: TRBD1 (6 bases). The CDR3 contains 16 residues. Germline values: CDR1 ENHRY, CDR2 SYGVKD. Between the trimmed V and J ends, which lost 6 bases and 1 base, there was a span of 17 bases. CDR3 loop: CAISPRTDAGTDTQYF. The CDR3 DNA is TGTGCCATCAGCCCCCGGACAGACGCGGGCACAGATACGCAGTATTTT.

The table lists this clonotype with many counts. The chain employs TRBV28 and TRBJ2-1, with D uncertain. Germline CDR1 reads MDHEN; CDR2 reads SYDVKM. The CDR3 runs 14 residues. Trimming pared 3 bases from V and 6 bases from J, leaving 12 bases between. CDR3 region: CASSLVLAFNEQFF. CDR3 coding DNA: TGTGCCAGCAGTTTGGTGTTGGCTTTCAATGAGCAGTTCTTC.

In this sample, this clonotype turned up many times. The CDR3 DNA reads as TGTGCCAGCAGGAAAGACAGGAGGCTTTACGAGCAGTACTTC. Translating gives CASRKDRRLYEQYF. The chain joins TRBV28 to TRBJ2-7; a possible D gene is TRBD1 (6 bases). Germline V lookup: CDR1 MDHEN, CDR2 SYDVKM. V lost 6 bases to trimming and J lost 4 bases, with 16 bases between them. CDR3 size: 14 residues.

This clonotype appeared many times. This chain connects TRBV2 to TRBJ2-1, with D possibly TRBD2 on 5 matching bases. With 4 bases removed from V and 6 bases from J, the gap between germline ends came to 7 bases. The germline V gene encodes CDR1 SNHLY and CDR2 FYNNEI. This CDR3 has 12 amino acids. The chain's CDR3 is CASSVTTNEQFF. The CDR3 DNA follows: TGTGCCAGCAGTGTGACTACCAATGAGCAGTTCTTC.

Ten or more counts support this clonotype. CDR3 amino acids: CASSDTGMPQHF. The CDR3 DNA reads TGTGCCAGCAGCGACACAGGGATGCCCCAGCATTTT. The chain is built from TRBV28 and TRBJ1-5; possibly TRBD1 for D (6 bases). The germline gives CDR1 MDHEN, CDR2 SYDVKM. V gave up 6 bases and J gave up 9 bases, with 12 bases separating them. There are 12 residues in the CDR3. Complete variable domain (other parts from reference TRBV28 and TRBJ1-5): DVKVTQSSRYLVKRTGEKVFLECVQDMDHENMFWYRQDPGLGLRLIYFSYDVKMKEKGDIPEGYSVSREKKERFSLILESASTNQTSMYLCASSDTGMPQHFGDGTRLSIL.

This clonotype was counted at least ten times. This rearrangement joins TRBV24-1 to TRBJ2-7; the match to TRBD1 covers 7 bases. Germline CDR1 reads KGHDR; CDR2 reads SFDVKD. The junction had 1 base not matched to a gene; V was cut back by 3 bases and J by 3 bases. The CDR3 is 13 amino acids. CDR3 loop: CATSDRQGYEQYF. The DNA for the CDR3 is TGTGCCACCAGTGATCGACAGGGCTACGAGCAGTACTTC.

The V gene is TRBV20-1, the J gene TRBJ2-2; TRBD2 agrees at 7 bases. The CDR3 has 15 amino acids. The junction had 7 bases not matched to a gene; V was cut back by 6 bases and J by 0 bases. The germline CDR1 and CDR2 sequences are DFQATT and SNEGSKA (reference sequence). Here the CDR3 DNA reads TGCAGTGCCCAAGCTGGGAGGGCGAACACCGGGGAGCTGTTTTTT. Protein product: CSAQAGRANTGELFF.

The V gene is TRBV28, the J gene TRBJ2-7; tentative D call: TRBD2 (5 bases). V was cut by 6 bases and J by 0 bases, with 18 bases left in between. CDR3 length equals 16 residues. From germline, CDR1 is MDHEN and CDR2 SYDVKM. The CDR3 coding sequence is TGTGCCAGCAGCCCGGGTGGTCTGGGGAGCTCCTACGAGCAGTACTTC. Translated: CASSPGGLGSSYEQYF.

This clonotype was counted a few times. CDR3 DNA sequence: TGTGCCATCAGTGGTGACGAATGGACTAGCGGGGGAACGGGGGAGACCCAGTACTTC. Amino acid sequence: CAISGDEWTSGGTGETQYF. The chain is built from TRBV10-3 and TRBJ2-5; 13 positions match TRBD2. The CDR3 is 19 amino acids. V was clipped by 4 bases and J by 5 bases; unmatched bases: 16. Germline V gives CDR1 ENHRY, CDR2 SYGVKD.

This clonotype has a handful of counts. This sequence joins TRBV7-9 and TRBJ2-1, with D uncertain. The CDR3 extends over 16 amino acids. V shed 1 base and J shed 0 bases, with 10 bases lying between them. The germline gives CDR1 SEHNR, CDR2 FQNEAQ (reference sequence). The CDR3 DNA sequence: TGTGCCAGCAGCTTAGGGGCCTGGAGCTCCTACAATGAGCAGTTCTTC. Its translation: CASSLGAWSSYNEQFF. The variable domain in full, with the rest retrieved from reference TRBV7-9 and TRBJ2-1, is DTGVSQNPRHKITKRGQNVTFRCDPISEHNRLYWYRQTLGQGPEFLTYFQNEAQLEKSRLLSDRFSAERPKGSFSTLEIQRTEQGDSAMYLCASSLGAWSSYNEQFFGPGTRLTVL.

This clonotype occurred a few times. CDR3 DNA sequence: TGTGCCAGCTCACCAGAACGGCGTGAGCAGTTCTTC. Its translation: CASSPERREQFF. The chain is built from TRBV18 and TRBJ2-1; D ambiguous. Per the germline V gene, CDR1 is KGHSH and CDR2 is LQKENI. Between the trimmed V and J ends, which lost 2 bases and 9 bases, there was a span of 8 bases. CDR3 size: 12 residues.

This clonotype appeared many times. V is TRBV18 and J is TRBJ2-7; 9 positions match TRBD2. The CDR3 is 15 residues long. J was trimmed by 5 bases and V by 6 bases; bases with no gene match: 11. CDR1 is KGHSH and CDR2 is LQKENI in the germline V gene. The CDR3 reads CASSRGLAGLDEQYF. CDR3 sequence (DNA): TGTGCCAGCTCCCGCGGGCTAGCGGGACTCGACGAGCAGTACTTC.

The J gene is TRBJ2-7, the V gene TRBV7-8; D unclear. CDR1 and CDR2 (germline): SGHVS, FQNEAQ. This CDR3 has 14 residues. V lost 5 bases and J lost 0, with 11 bases in between. CDR3: CASSPRPDSYEQYF. CDR3 DNA sequence: TGTGCCAGCAGCCCGCGTCCGGACTCCTACGAGCAGTACTTC.

This clonotype was counted ten times or more. V is TRBV28 and J is TRBJ2-3; D is possibly TRBD2 (7 bases). The CDR3 contains 16 residues. Germline lookup yields CDR1 MDHEN and CDR2 SYDVKM. Trimming removed 3 bases at V and 4 bases at J, with 17 bases between. CDR3 DNA sequence: TGTGCCAGCAGTTTCCGGGGGGCTTTTCCCGCAGATACGCAGTATTTT. Translated, it gives CASSFRGAFPADTQYF.